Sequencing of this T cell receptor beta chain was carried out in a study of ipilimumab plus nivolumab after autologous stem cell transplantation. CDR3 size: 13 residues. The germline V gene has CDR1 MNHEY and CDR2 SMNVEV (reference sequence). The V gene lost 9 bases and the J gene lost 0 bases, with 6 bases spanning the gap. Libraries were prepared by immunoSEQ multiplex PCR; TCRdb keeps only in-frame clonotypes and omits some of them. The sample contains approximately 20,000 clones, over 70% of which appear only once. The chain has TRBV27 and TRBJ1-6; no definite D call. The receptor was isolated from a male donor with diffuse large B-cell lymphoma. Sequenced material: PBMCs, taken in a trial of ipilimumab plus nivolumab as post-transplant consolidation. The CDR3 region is CASSGSYNSPLHF. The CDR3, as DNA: TGTGCCAGTTCTGGCTCCTATAATTCACCCCTCCACTTT.